This T cell receptor (beta chain) derives from a study of T cells in Graves' hyperthyroidism and ophthalmopathy. Each diagnosis was grounded in clinical symptoms, serum thyroxine and TRAb, thyroid ultrasound, and orbital computed tomography. Extraction of PBMCs used under 13 ml of fresh peripheral blood. This clonotype was found many times. The CDR3 regions of TCR beta were amplified from RNA transcripts. First-round RT-PCR targeting the TCR CDR3 was performed with the HTBI primer set. TCRdb re-analysed the multiplex PCR reads in MiXCR, keeping a single row per CDR3 protein. The profile covers more than 500,000 distinct CDR3 sequences, with roughly 16% appearing a single time and 25% to 30% taken by the ten largest. CDR1 and CDR2 from the germline V gene are MNHEY and SMNVEV (reference sequence). J lost 5 bases, V lost 6 bases, and 9 bases had no gene match. The CDR3 has 14 residues.

V and J are TRBV27 and TRBJ2-7; TRBD1 aligns across 8 bases. Sequenced: blood. This receptor was obtained from a woman in her 30s with Graves' ophthalmopathy. The CDR3 is CASSVLSGGDEQYF. CDR3 DNA: TGTGCCAGCAGCGTGCTTTCAGGGGGCGACGAGCAGTACTTC.